What follows are 16 T cell receptor beta chains derived from one specimen sequenced in a study of human T cells and chemical hapten exposure. The library put unique molecular identifiers onto individual cDNA molecules. Via MiXCR, TCRdb re-called the reads, giving one row per CDR3 protein. This table holds over 4,500 distinct CDR3 sequences, approximately 60% found once. The sample's treatment: therapeutic diphenylcyclopropenone sensitization with weekly scalp DPC. The sequencing used whole blood, collected before DPC sensitization or 2, 6, or about 24 weeks after (not recorded which). The receptors derive from an adult with alopecia areata. Some clones in this sample may be carry-over from other donors' samples. This table probably holds off-target reads from a library built for another chain.

This clonotype was seen a few times. This chain joins TRBV3-1 and TRBJ2-1; 11 nucleotides agree with TRBD2. This CDR3 contains 15 residues. Germline trimming cut 6 bases from V and 3 bases from J; bases unmatched to any gene: 4. Germline CDR1 is LGHDT and CDR2 is YNNKEL (reference sequence). CDR3 residues: CASRPLAGGYNEQFF. In DNA, the CDR3 is TGTGCCAGCAGACCCCTAGCGGGAGGCTACAATGAGCAGTTCTTC.

The chain links TRBV19 to TRBJ2-4; 7 positions match TRBD1. V was clipped by 4 bases and J by 7 bases; unmatched bases: 7. This CDR3 region has 14 residues. The germline CDR1 and CDR2 sequences are LNHDA and SQIVND (reference sequence). The CDR3 is CASSRGGNGNIQYF. The DNA of the CDR3 is TGTGCCAGTAGTAGAGGGGGCAATGGTAACATTCAGTACTTC.

This clonotype was found a few times. CDR3 protein: CATLSQRAEVRAFF. CDR3 sequence (DNA): TGTGCCACCCTTTCACAGCGGGCGGAGGTGAGAGCTTTCTTT. This chain connects TRBV6-2 or TRBV6-3 to TRBJ1-1, with unresolved D. Trimming stripped 10 bases from V and 10 bases from J, with 25 bases between. This CDR3 has 14 amino acids. The germline gives CDR1 MNHEY, CDR2 SVGEGT.

This clonotype was seen a handful of times. The rearrangement joins TRBV29-1 to TRBJ2-5; D gene uncertain. The germline V and J ends were trimmed by 4 bases and 0 bases, with 15 bases remaining between them. The germline CDR1 and CDR2 sequences are SQVTM and ANQGSEA. CDR3 size: 15 residues. CDR3 sequence: CSVARPGQYQETQYF. The CDR3 DNA reads TGCAGCGTTGCCAGGCCGGGTCAGTACCAAGAGACCCAGTACTTC.

This clonotype was counted between two and nine times. The chain joins TRBV11-3 to TRBJ2-1; D could derive from TRBD1 or TRBD2 (5 bases each). The CDR3 has 14 residues. CDR1 and CDR2 (germline): SGHNT, YENEEA. Deletions cut 1 base from V and 10 bases from J, with 14 bases between. The CDR3 DNA follows: TGTGCCAGCAGCTTAGTTCCGGGGCTAGGAGAGCAGTTCTTC. It is translated as CASSLVPGLGEQFF.

This clonotype was seen more than once but under ten times. The chain couples TRBV4-3 to TRBJ2-7; D assignment may be TRBD1 or TRBD2 (5 bases each). The CDR3 sequence is 14 residues long. Germline-derived CDR1 and CDR2 are LGHNA and YSLEER. The V gene lost 4 bases and the J gene lost 6 bases, with 16 bases spanning the gap. CDR3 sequence: CASSPRGQGGEQYF. CDR3 in DNA: TGCGCCAGCAGCCCCCGGGGCCAGGGTGGCGAGCAGTACTTC.

The gene calls are TRBV24-1 and TRBJ2-5; D is possibly TRBD1 (6 bases). With 7 bases removed from V and 2 bases from J, the gap between germline ends came to 13 bases. Germline CDR1 reads KGHDR; CDR2 reads SFDVKD. CDR3 length equals 14 residues. The CDR3 protein is CATRGQGPQETQYF. The CDR3 DNA sequence: TGTGCCACCAGGGGCCAGGGGCCTCAAGAGACCCAGTACTTC.

The J gene is TRBJ2-4, the V gene TRBV24-1, with D maybe TRBD1 (5 bases). The germline V and J ends were trimmed by 5 bases and 2 bases, with 9 bases remaining between them. Per germline, CDR1 KGHDR and CDR2 SFDVKD. This CDR3 is built from 14 residues. CDR3 DNA sequence: TGTGCCACCAGTGCAGGGCATACCAAAAACATTCAGTACTTC. Translating it yields CATSAGHTKNIQYF.

This CDR3 reads CASSLRRNTGELFF. CDR3 in DNA: TGTGCCAGCAGCTTACGCCGGAACACCGGGGAGCTGTTTTTT. The gene calls are TRBV7-9 and TRBJ2-2; D is undetermined. The CDR3 has 14 residues. The germline V gene has CDR1 SEHNR and CDR2 FQNEAQ (reference sequence). V gave up 2 bases and J gave up 1 base, with 5 bases separating them.

The chain couples TRBV12-5 to TRBJ2-6, with D maybe TRBD2 (6 bases). Germline values: CDR1 LGHNT, CDR2 FRNRAP. V lost 6 bases and J lost 0, with 15 bases in between. The CDR3 is made up of 17 amino acids. The CDR3 loop reads CASGPSEGNSGANVLTF. DNA of the CDR3: TGTGCTAGTGGCCCCTCGGAGGGAAACTCTGGGGCCAACGTCCTGACTTTC.

This chain connects TRBV12-3 or TRBV12-4 to TRBJ2-1, with a possible D match to TRBD2 (5 bases). The CDR3 has 13 amino acids. The V gene lost 8 bases and the J gene lost 6 bases, with 14 bases spanning the gap. The CDR3 DNA follows: TGTGCCAGCCTCCGACGGGGTCCCAATGAGCAGTTCTTC. This translates into CASLRRGPNEQFF.

This clonotype turned up a few times. One end of the junction fails to match germline, which may point to a read error. V gene TRBV7-7 combines with J gene TRBJ2-5; TRBD2 matches 8 bases. Germline assignment: CDR1 SSHAT and CDR2 FNYEAQ (reference sequence). The CDR3 consists of 15 residues. The CDR3 spells CASSSRLASQETQYF. The CDR3, as DNA: TGTGCTAGCAGCTCCCGACTAGCGTCCCAAGAGACCCAGTACTTC.

The chain combines TRBV6-6 with TRBJ2-2; D perhaps matches TRBD1 (6 bases). Deletions cut 5 bases from V and 1 base from J, with 8 bases between. CDR3 length: 14 amino acids. CDR1 is MNHNY, CDR2 SVGAGI, per germline (reference sequence). CDR3 DNA: TGTGCCAGCAGTGGGGGCGGGAACACCGGGGAGCTGTTTTTT. Its protein is CASSGGGNTGELFF.

DNA for the CDR3: TGTGCCAGCAGCTTAACCCGCAGTAGCAATCAGCCCCAGCATTTT. It specifies CASSLTRSSNQPQHF. The chain employs TRBV7-2 and TRBJ1-5; D remains unclear. V was trimmed by 2 bases and J by 0 bases, leaving 8 bases between them. The CDR3 is made up of 15 amino acids. Germline loops: CDR1 SGHTA, CDR2 FQGNSA.

This sequence joins TRBV20-1 and TRBJ2-7; 8 positions match TRBD1. This CDR3 is built from 15 residues. After removal of 5 bases from V and 1 base from J, the junction contained 10 bases not matched to a gene. Germline V gene sequence: CDR1 DFQATT, CDR2 SNEGSKA (reference sequence). This CDR3 reads CSAYPAGGASYEQYF. In nucleotides, the CDR3 is TGCAGTGCTTATCCGGCAGGGGGCGCTTCCTACGAGCAGTACTTC.

The rearrangement links TRBV21-1 to TRBJ1-5. TRBV21-1 is a pseudogene segment. CDR3 length: 13 residues. The CDR3 DNA reads TGTGCCAGAAGCTCCCAGGGAGGTCGGCCCCAGCATTTT. This gives the protein CARSSQGGRPQHF.